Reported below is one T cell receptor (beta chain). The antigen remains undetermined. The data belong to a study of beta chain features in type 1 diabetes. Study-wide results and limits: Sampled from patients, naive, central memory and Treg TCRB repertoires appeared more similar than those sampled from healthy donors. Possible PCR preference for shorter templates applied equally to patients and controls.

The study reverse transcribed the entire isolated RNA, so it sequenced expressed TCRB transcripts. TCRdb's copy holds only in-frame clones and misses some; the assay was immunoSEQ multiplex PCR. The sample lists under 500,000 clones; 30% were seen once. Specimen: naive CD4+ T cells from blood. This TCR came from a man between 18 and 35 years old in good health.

CDR3 sequence reads: CASRRQGPQPQHF. The DNA of the CDR3 is TGTGCCAGCAGGCGACAGGGCCCTCAGCCCCAGCATTTT. V is TRBV6-6 and J is TRBJ1-5, with 7 bases lining up with TRBD1. Germline V gene data show CDR1 as MNHNY and CDR2 as SVGAGI (reference sequence). The J segment lost 6 bases and the V segment lost 6 bases, leaving 5 bases of the junction unmatched. The length of the CDR3 is 13 residues.